This TCR beta chain comes out of a study of T cells in Graves' hyperthyroidism and ophthalmopathy (dated by TCRdb to about 2019). Notes on the research overall: TCR V-J signatures able to tell the groups apart were searched for in a discovery cohort of about a hundred patients, of whom about 40 had Graves' ophthalmopathy and 55 to 65 had stable Graves' hyperthyroidism. After blood sampling, hyperthyroidism patients were treated with methimazole at a starting dose of 30 mg daily, and ophthalmopathy patients were treated with high-dose intravenous methylprednisolone. Thyroid tissue and blood T-cell repertoires from more than 5 Graves' hyperthyroidism patients were also compared in the study. Prospective prediction of ophthalmopathy was tested in an independent validation cohort of about 19 hyperthyroidism patients and 15 to 17 patients who later progressed to ophthalmopathy. The approximately 100 discovery patients were randomly split 7:3 into training and test sets. TCR Vbeta CDR3 sequencing of 130 to 150 peripheral blood samples (over 40 ophthalmopathy, about 80 hyperthyroidism and some 17 progressor patients) is reported in the paper. Beyond this particular receptor, the publication reports: In validation, the model predicted progression to ophthalmopathy with over 60% sensitivity and 72% to 85% specificity, a median of roughly seven months before onset. Sample size was not statistically predetermined, and blinding of investigators to group allocation was not performed. Blood samples also contained most of the expanded thyroid clonotypes (frequency above 0.001), which suggests that blood repertoires may reflect thyroid immune responses. In cross-validation, a model built on a 13 V-J signature told ophthalmopathy apart from stable hyperthyroidism with 85% to 90% sensitivity and around 83% specificity, and in testing the same model reached 80%/75%.

This clonotype was found many times. What antigen it recognizes has not been identified. No much larger clone exists at a distance of one base, and base qualities are not known. Stable Graves' hyperthyroidism was defined as the absence of progression to ophthalmopathy over 18 months of follow-up. The hyperthyroidism patients were between 18 and 65 years old and newly diagnosed, with a disease duration of less than 2 months. Exclusion was applied to patients with uncontrolled infections, other autoimmune diseases, pregnancy or lactation. Diagnoses were established on the basis of clinical symptoms, serum thyroxine and TRAb, thyroid ultrasound, and orbital computed tomography. Trizol reagent was used to extract total RNA, and RNA quality was then checked on an Agilent 2100 Bioanalyzer. V was cut back by 6 bases and J by 8 bases, leaving a gap of 10 bases between them. The CDR3, cysteine through phenylalanine, is 11 amino acids long. The DNA shown is the 33-base CDR3, in frame from base 1. CDR1 SNHLY and CDR2 FYNNEI were looked up in the germline V gene.

Amplification of TCR beta CDR3 regions was carried out from RNA transcripts. A first-round RT-PCR of the TCR CDR3 used the HTBI primer set with the Qiagen OneStep RT-PCR kit. A second multiplex PCR round built the libraries, followed by size selection and purification. The libraries were sequenced on an Illumina HiSeq2000 using paired-end 100 bp reads. The source study handled its data this way. SOAPnuke was used to process the raw data, removing reads that contained adapters or uncalled bases, had a mean Phred below 15, or lacked an exact match to the constant primer or identifier. High-quality paired reads were merged using COPE v1.2.5, and each unique nucleotide sequence was defined as a clonotype. MiTCR v1.1 was used to align clonotypes to the IMGT TRBV, TRBD and TRBJ reference segments. Analysis was restricted to V-J combinations with a frequency above 0.0001, which covered 98% to 99.2% of repertoires. The TCS score was defined as F50 (clonal expansion) divided by E x V (chaos), with BLOSUM62-based TCRdist calculated between CDR3 peptides within each V-J. Welch's t-statistics and random forest reduced several hundred V-J features to 13, which were used in a naive Bayes classifier (R e1071). The raw public reads went through TCRdb reprocessing: fastp at Q25, MiXCR clone calling, in-frame beta chains kept. Here each entry gathers all rows of one CDR3 protein and keeps the most common genes and DNA. The V and J calls reflect TCRdb's pipeline rather than the authors' work. This sample lists some 510,000 distinct CDR3 sequences; 46% were detected once. The top ten clones comprise nearly 8.5% of the sample.

Recombination connected TRBV2 to TRBJ1-2; TRBD1 could be the D gene, as 5 bases match. This TCR came from a woman aged 18 to 35 with Graves' hyperthyroidism. Donor details come from another sample of the same person, matched by shared clones. Sequencing input: peripheral blood or thyroid tissue (not recorded which). DNA sequence: TGTGCCAGCAGAACAGGATCCGGCTACACCTTC. The encoded protein is CASRTGSGYTF.